This is a list of T cell receptor beta chains from one sample in a study of cytomegalovirus exposure and HLA in healthy donors. The protocol was immunoSEQ multiplex PCR, while the TCRdb copy is restricted to in-frame clones and leaves out a portion. The profile shows about 82,000 clones, just over 70% of them singletons. The source material was PBMCs. The receptors originated from a man in his fifties or sixties in good health and CMV-seronegative. The CDR3 runs from the conserved cysteine through the conserved F or W. The order of the fields is V gene, clone size, J gene, D gene, CDR3 DNA, CDR3 protein. D genes are given only for firm matches. Clone size, where shown, is once, few, many, or a class for clones that have expanded.

v_gene: TRBV5-4
abundance: once
j_gene: TRBJ1-1
d_gene: -
CDR3nt: TGTGCCAGCAGCTTCGGGACATCGAACACTGAAGCTTTCTTT
CDR3aa: CASSFGTSNTEAFF

v_gene: TRBV27
abundance: -
j_gene: TRBJ2-3
d_gene: TRBD2
CDR3nt: TGTGCCAGTATGGGAGCGGGAGGGTCACCAGATACGCAGTATTTT
CDR3aa: CASMGAGGSPDTQYF

v_gene: TRBV5-1
abundance: -
j_gene: TRBJ2-6
d_gene: TRBD2
CDR3nt: TGCGCCAGCAGCTCGGGACTAGCGGGGCTCTCTGGGGCCAACGTCCTGACTTTC
CDR3aa: CASSSGLAGLSGANVLTF

v_gene: TRBV29-1
abundance: -
j_gene: TRBJ1-3
d_gene: -
CDR3nt: TGCAGCGTTGGGGGAGGGGCGGACACCATATATTTT
CDR3aa: CSVGGGADTIYF

v_gene: TRBV5-5
abundance: few
j_gene: TRBJ1-1
d_gene: -
CDR3nt: TGTGCCTACCGACGGGAAACGGGCACTGAAGCTTTCTTT
CDR3aa: CAYRRETGTEAFF

v_gene: TRBV30
abundance: -
j_gene: TRBJ1-2
d_gene: TRBD1
CDR3nt: TGTGCCTGGAGTGTTGGGACAGGGGGCTTGCGGGTTGGCTACACCTTC
CDR3aa: CAWSVGTGGLRVGYTF

v_gene: TRBV9
abundance: -
j_gene: TRBJ1-2
d_gene: -
CDR3nt: TGTGCCAGCAGCGTAGGAGGGGGAGGGGGCTATGGCTACACCTTC
CDR3aa: CASSVGGGGGYGYTF

v_gene: TRBV27
abundance: -
j_gene: TRBJ2-7
d_gene: -
CDR3nt: TGTGCCAGCAGTTTTTCCAGCGGACCCTACGAGCAGTACTTC
CDR3aa: CASSFSSGPYEQYF

v_gene: TRBV5-4
abundance: -
j_gene: TRBJ2-2
d_gene: -
CDR3nt: TGTGCCAGCAGAGGGGCCGGGGAGCTGTTTTTT
CDR3aa: CASRGAGELFF

v_gene: TRBV6-1
abundance: -
j_gene: TRBJ1-2
d_gene: TRBD1
CDR3nt: TGTGCCAGCACCCCACAGGGGGGGGAAAGGGGCTACACCTTC
CDR3aa: CASTPQGGERGYTF

v_gene: TRBV5-4
abundance: -
j_gene: TRBJ2-3
d_gene: -
CDR3nt: TGTGCCAGCATGCCTGGCGCGGGCGAGCGTCCAGATACGCAGTATTTT
CDR3aa: CASMPGAGERPDTQYF

v_gene: TRBV11-3
abundance: -
j_gene: TRBJ2-1
d_gene: -
CDR3nt: TGTGCCAGCAGTTTCGACAGGAGTAATGAGCAGTTCTTC
CDR3aa: CASSFDRSNEQFF

v_gene: TRBV5-8
abundance: -
j_gene: TRBJ1-1
d_gene: TRBD1
CDR3nt: TGTGCCAGCAGCTCCAGGGGGCTGAACACTGAAGCTTTCTTT
CDR3aa: CASSSRGLNTEAFF

v_gene: TRBV30
abundance: -
j_gene: TRBJ1-2
d_gene: -
CDR3nt: TGTGCCTGGAGTGAGGCAGGTCTTCGCTATGGCTACACCTTC
CDR3aa: CAWSEAGLRYGYTF

v_gene: TRBV4-3
abundance: few
j_gene: TRBJ1-2
d_gene: -
CDR3nt: TGCGCCAGCAGCCAAGAGCGGCAGCTCTATGGCTACACCTTC
CDR3aa: CASSQERQLYGYTF

v_gene: TRBV4-3
abundance: -
j_gene: TRBJ2-3
d_gene: -
CDR3nt: TGCGCCAGCAGCCAGTCCTCGGGACTTATAAAAGATACGCAGTATTTT
CDR3aa: CASSQSSGLIKDTQYF

v_gene: TRBV6-1
abundance: -
j_gene: TRBJ1-1
d_gene: -
CDR3nt: TGTGCCAGCAGTGGAGGGGGAGCCACTGAAGCTTTCTTT
CDR3aa: CASSGGGATEAFF

v_gene: TRBV10-2
abundance: -
j_gene: TRBJ1-1
d_gene: -
CDR3nt: TGCGCCAGCAGTGCCTTGACAGGACCCAACACTGAAGCTTTCTTT
CDR3aa: CASSALTGPNTEAFF

v_gene: TRBV11-3
abundance: -
j_gene: TRBJ2-7
d_gene: -
CDR3nt: TGTGCCAGCAGCCTCGGGGAATTCTACGAGCAGTACTTC
CDR3aa: CASSLGEFYEQYF

v_gene: TRBV11-2
abundance: -
j_gene: TRBJ1-4
d_gene: -
CDR3nt: TGTGCCAGCAGCTTGAACAGGGTAACTAATGAAAAACTGTTTTTT
CDR3aa: CASSLNRVTNEKLFF

v_gene: TRBV28
abundance: once
j_gene: TRBJ2-3
d_gene: TRBD1
CDR3nt: TGTGCCAGCAGTCTTCGGGACAGGGTTTCTAGCACAGATACGCAGTATTTT
CDR3aa: CASSLRDRVSSTDTQYF

v_gene: TRBV4-3
abundance: once
j_gene: TRBJ2-2
d_gene: -
CDR3nt: TGCGCCAGCAGCCAAGAAGGACTCAGGATATCGGGGGAGCTGTTTTTT
CDR3aa: CASSQEGLRISGELFF

v_gene: TRBV7-2
abundance: -
j_gene: TRBJ1-3
d_gene: TRBD1
CDR3nt: TGTGCCAGCAGCGCTGGGACAGTAGGAAACACCATATATTTT
CDR3aa: CASSAGTVGNTIYF

v_gene: TRBV23-1
abundance: -
j_gene: TRBJ2-7
d_gene: -
CDR3nt: TGCGCCAGCAGTCAATTGCGGGCGGAGACCTACGAGCAGTACTTC
CDR3aa: CASSQLRAETYEQYF

v_gene: TRBV28
abundance: -
j_gene: TRBJ2-3
d_gene: -
CDR3nt: TGTGCCAGCAGTTTTATGGGGGCGAGCACAGATACGCAGTATTTT
CDR3aa: CASSFMGASTDTQYF

v_gene: TRBV6-1
abundance: -
j_gene: TRBJ2-1
d_gene: TRBD2
CDR3nt: TGTGCCAGCAGCTCGGGACTACCTTACAATGAGCAGTTCTTC
CDR3aa: CASSSGLPYNEQFF

v_gene: TRBV25-1
abundance: -
j_gene: TRBJ2-1
d_gene: TRBD2
CDR3nt: TGTGCCAGCAGTGAGGTGAGCGGGAGGTGGCATGAGCAGTTCTTC
CDR3aa: CASSEVSGRWHEQFF

v_gene: TRBV7-2
abundance: few
j_gene: TRBJ2-1
d_gene: TRBD1
CDR3nt: TGTGCCAGCAGCCTCCAGACAGGGGCGTACAATGAGCAGTTCTTC
CDR3aa: CASSLQTGAYNEQFF

v_gene: TRBV6-4
abundance: -
j_gene: TRBJ2-3
d_gene: TRBD2
CDR3nt: TGTGCCAGCACCCTACCCGGGACTAGCGGGGGCCTCCGGATCACAGATACGCAGTATTTT
CDR3aa: CASTLPGTSGGLRITDTQYF

v_gene: TRBV15
abundance: -
j_gene: TRBJ1-4
d_gene: -
CDR3nt: TGTGCCACCAGCAGAGAGAAGACAGGTGGTATTGAAAAACTGTTTTTT
CDR3aa: CATSREKTGGIEKLFF

v_gene: TRBV7-2
abundance: few
j_gene: TRBJ1-5
d_gene: TRBD1
CDR3nt: TGTGCCAGCAGCCAATGGGGGACAGGGATTCAGCCCCAGCATTTT
CDR3aa: CASSQWGTGIQPQHF

v_gene: TRBV6-1
abundance: once
j_gene: TRBJ2-2
d_gene: -
CDR3nt: TGTGCCAGCAGTGAGTTGGCTAGAGGCACCGGGGAGCTGTTTTTT
CDR3aa: CASSELARGTGELFF

v_gene: TRBV5-1
abundance: few
j_gene: TRBJ2-1
d_gene: -
CDR3nt: TGCGCCAGCAGCTTGGGAGCCCGCGGCAATGAGCAGTTCTTC
CDR3aa: CASSLGARGNEQFF

v_gene: TRBV19
abundance: few
j_gene: TRBJ2-1
d_gene: -
CDR3nt: TGTGCCAGTAGTATAGTAGCAGGGGTGAATGAGCAGTTCTTC
CDR3aa: CASSIVAGVNEQFF

v_gene: TRBV7-9
abundance: -
j_gene: TRBJ2-3
d_gene: TRBD2
CDR3nt: TGTGCCAGCAGCTTCGTGACTAGCAGTTCAGATACGCAGTATTTT
CDR3aa: CASSFVTSSSDTQYF

v_gene: TRBV6-5
abundance: few
j_gene: TRBJ2-4
d_gene: -
CDR3nt: TGTGCCAGCACTGACTGGAACATTCAGTACTTC
CDR3aa: CASTDWNIQYF

v_gene: TRBV7-9
abundance: -
j_gene: TRBJ2-4
d_gene: -
CDR3nt: TGTGCCAGCAGCCCATTCCAGTACTTC
CDR3aa: CASSPFQYF

v_gene: TRBV6-1
abundance: -
j_gene: TRBJ2-2
d_gene: TRBD1
CDR3nt: TGTGCCAGCAGTCGACAGGGCCCAGACACCGGGGAGCTGTTTTTT
CDR3aa: CASSRQGPDTGELFF

v_gene: TRBV4-2
abundance: -
j_gene: TRBJ1-6
d_gene: -
CDR3nt: TGTGCCAGCAGCCAAGGTGAGCTCTCCTATAATTCACCCCTCCACTTT
CDR3aa: CASSQGELSYNSPLHF

v_gene: TRBV19
abundance: few
j_gene: TRBJ1-2
d_gene: -
CDR3nt: TGTGCCAGTAGTATCAGGGGAGCGGCTGGCTACACCTTC
CDR3aa: CASSIRGAAGYTF

v_gene: TRBV2
abundance: -
j_gene: TRBJ1-2
d_gene: -
CDR3nt: TGTGCCACCTCTGTGGAACAGGCTAACTATGGCTACACCTTC
CDR3aa: CATSVEQANYGYTF

v_gene: TRBV7-8
abundance: -
j_gene: TRBJ2-1
d_gene: -
CDR3nt: TGTGCCAGCAGCTTAGAAGTGAGGGATGAGCAGTTCTTC
CDR3aa: CASSLEVRDEQFF

v_gene: TRBV6-6
abundance: -
j_gene: TRBJ2-3
d_gene: TRBD2
CDR3nt: TGTGCCAGCAGTGGCCAGACTAGCGGGAGGACAGATACGCAGTATTTT
CDR3aa: CASSGQTSGRTDTQYF

v_gene: TRBV14
abundance: -
j_gene: TRBJ2-5
d_gene: -
CDR3nt: TGTGCCAGCAGCCCCCCCGGCCTGGGAGGACAAGAGACCCAGTACTTC
CDR3aa: CASSPPGLGGQETQYF

v_gene: TRBV5-4
abundance: -
j_gene: TRBJ1-4
d_gene: -
CDR3nt: TGTGCCAGCAGCCCGCACGCAACAGGTGTAGGCGAAAAACTGTTTTTT
CDR3aa: CASSPHATGVGEKLFF

v_gene: TRBV4-2
abundance: -
j_gene: TRBJ2-7
d_gene: TRBD2
CDR3nt: TGTGCCAGCAGCCAAGATTTTATTAGCGGGGGCTACGAGCAGTACTTC
CDR3aa: CASSQDFISGGYEQYF

v_gene: TRBV18
abundance: -
j_gene: TRBJ2-3
d_gene: -
CDR3nt: TGTGCCAGCTCACCACCGGACAGATATAGCACAGATACGCAGTATTTT
CDR3aa: CASSPPDRYSTDTQYF